The 23 T cell receptor beta chains below all came from one sample that was sequenced in a study of CD4+ T cells in melanoma. The table came from immunoSEQ multiplex PCR; TCRdb's copy has only in-frame clones and leaves some out. Of some 50,000 clones listed, about 88% are singletons. Sequencing was done on a sample of peripheral blood. The receptors shown here come from a human donor with melanoma.

This clone appeared once. This chain uses TRBV6-5 with TRBJ1-2, with 7 bases lining up with TRBD1. The CDR3 length is 14 residues. V was clipped by 10 bases and J by 8 bases; unmatched bases: 16. The germline V gene encodes CDR1 MNHEY and CDR2 SVGAGI. The chain's CDR3 is CATQLQGSQKGYTF. The DNA for the CDR3 is TGTGCCACCCAGTTACAGGGGTCCCAGAAGGGCTACACCTTC.

The chain carries TRBV19 and TRBJ2-3; 10 bases map to TRBD2. V lost 2 bases to trimming and J lost 3 bases; unmatched junction nucleotides: 2. This CDR3 region has 15 residues. Germline CDR1 reads LNHDA; CDR2 reads SQIVND (reference sequence). The CDR3 protein is CASSILAGATDTQYF. CDR3 DNA: TGTGCCAGTAGTATACTAGCGGGGGCTACAGATACGCAGTATTTT.

V gene TRBV7-8 combines with J gene TRBJ1-3; D is undetermined. The germline V gene has CDR1 SGHVS and CDR2 FQNEAQ. Trimming shortened V by 1 base and J by 0 bases, and 4 bases separated the two germline ends. The CDR3 spans 14 residues. The CDR3 nucleotides are TGTGCCAGCAGCTTAGAGTCCTCTGGAAACACCATATATTTT. Protein product: CASSLESSGNTIYF.

This chain links TRBV4-2 with TRBJ2-7; TRBD2 matches at 7 bases. Germline CDR1 is LGHNA and CDR2 is YNFKEQ. With 0 bases clipped from V and 2 bases from J, the junction kept 4 bases outside the gene matches. CDR3 length equals 15 residues. CDR3 amino acids: CASSQEGRGAYEQYF. The CDR3 DNA sequence: TGTGCCAGCAGCCAAGAGGGTCGGGGGGCCTACGAGCAGTACTTC.

This chain connects TRBV11-2 to TRBJ2-7; 7 bases map to TRBD2. This CDR3 has 14 amino acids. Trimming took 1 base from V and 3 from J; bases not matched to a gene: 3. CDR1 and CDR2 (germline): SGHAT, FQNNGV. The CDR3 is CASSLGGGGYEQYF. For the CDR3, the DNA is TGTGCCAGCAGCTTAGGCGGGGGTGGCTACGAGCAGTACTTC. Full variable domain (remainder filled in from reference TRBV11-2 and TRBJ2-7): EAGVAQSPRYKIIEKRQSVAFWCNPISGHATLYWYQQILGQGPKLLIQFQNNGVVDDSQLPKDRFSAERLKGVDSTLKIQPAKLEDSAVYLCASSLGGGGYEQYFGPGTRLTVT.

This chain connects TRBV11-2 to TRBJ1-1; D unresolved. From germline, CDR1 is SGHAT and CDR2 FQNNGV. Between the trimmed V and J ends, which lost 5 bases and 1 base, there was a span of 8 bases. The CDR3 runs to 13 residues. CDR3 in DNA: TGTGCCAGCAGCCCGGAGCCGAACACTGAAGCTTTCTTT. The encoded protein is CASSPEPNTEAFF.

The chain links TRBV7-8 to TRBJ2-7; D uncertain. This CDR3 has 14 residues. Looked up from germline, CDR1 is SGHVS and CDR2 is FQNEAQ. Trimming left V 3 bases short and J 2 bases short, with 11 bases between. DNA of the CDR3: TGTGCCAGCAGCTTGGGTGGCAGAACCTACGAGCAGTACTTC. It specifies CASSLGGRTYEQYF. The entire variable domain, with the rest obtained from reference TRBV7-8 and TRBJ2-7, is as follows: GAGVSQSPRYKVAKRGQDVALRCDPISGHVSLFWYQQALGQGPEFLTYFQNEAQLDKSGLPSDRFFAERPEGSVSTLKIQRTQQEDSAVYLCASSLGGRTYEQYFGPGTRLTVT.

The chain recombines TRBV7-2 with TRBJ1-6; 7 nucleotides align to TRBD1. The V segment lost 4 bases and the J segment 10 bases; nucleotides outside the gene matches: 10. CDR1 is SGHTA, CDR2 FQGNSA, per germline. The CDR3 loop spans 15 amino acids. CDR3 loop: CASSSRQGSNSPLHF. The DNA for the CDR3 is TGTGCCAGCAGCTCCCGACAGGGTTCGAACTCACCCCTCCACTTT.

The chain employs TRBV13 and TRBJ1-6; D call uncertain. Germline V gives CDR1 PRHDT, CDR2 FYEKMQ (reference sequence). There are 15 residues in the CDR3. With 3 bases removed from V and 7 bases from J, the gap between germline ends came to 13 bases. CDR3 nucleotides: TGTGCCAGCAGCTTTGATGGGGAGAGAAATTCACCCCTCCACTTT. Its protein is CASSFDGERNSPLHF.

This clone was detected once. V gene TRBV4-2 combines with J gene TRBJ2-5; 9 bases are a match to TRBD1. Germline values: CDR1 LGHNA, CDR2 YNFKEQ. V lost 5 bases to trimming and J lost 5 bases; unmatched junction nucleotides: 12. The CDR3 consists of 16 residues. In nucleotides, the CDR3 is TGTGCCAGCAGCTTGAAAGGACAGGGGAGAGGGGAGACCCAGTACTTC. Protein product: CASSLKGQGRGETQYF.

The chain employs TRBV7-9 and TRBJ1-3; D is undetermined. V was trimmed by 5 bases and J by 4 bases, leaving 3 bases between them. CDR1 is SEHNR, CDR2 FQNEAQ, per germline (reference sequence). The CDR3 runs to 11 residues. The CDR3 protein is CASSIGNTIYF. The CDR3 nucleotides are TGTGCCAGCAGCATAGGAAACACCATATATTTT.

This clone was found once. The V and J genes are TRBV6-1 and TRBJ2-1; TRBD1 agrees at 9 bases. Germline CDR1 reads MNHNS; CDR2 reads SASEGT. This CDR3 is 15 amino acids long. V lost 5 bases and J lost 8; bases outside the gene matches: 10. The CDR3 loop reads CASSRGTGRIDEQFF. The CDR3 DNA reads as TGTGCCAGCAGTAGAGGGACAGGGAGAATCGATGAGCAGTTCTTC.

V is TRBV6-5 and J is TRBJ2-2, with D maybe TRBD1 (5 bases). Per germline, CDR1 MNHEY and CDR2 SVGAGI. This CDR3 has 15 amino acids. Trimming took 2 bases from V and 0 from J, leaving 7 bases between them. CDR3: CASSYDSANTGELFF. The DNA of the CDR3 is TGTGCCAGCAGTTACGACAGCGCGAACACCGGGGAGCTGTTTTTT.

The chain links TRBV2 to TRBJ1-6; D may be TRBD1 (5 bases). The V gene lost 4 bases and the J gene lost 7 bases, with 8 bases spanning the gap. This CDR3 contains 13 residues. Per germline, CDR1 SNHLY and CDR2 FYNNEI. Written as DNA, the CDR3 is TGTGCCAGCAGTGGGGGCCAAAATTCACCCCTCCACTTT. This translates into CASSGGQNSPLHF. Using reference TRBV2 and TRBJ1-6 for the parts outside the CDR3, the full variable domain is EPEVTQTPSHQVTQMGQEVILRCVPISNHLYFYWYRQILGQKVEFLVSFYNNEISEKSEIFDDQFSVERPDGSNFTLKIRSTKLEDSAMYFCASSGGQNSPLHFGNGTRLTVT.

J is TRBJ1-1 and V is TRBV25-1; TRBD1 matches at 12 bases. The germline CDR1 and CDR2 sequences are MGHDK and SYGVNS. The V and J ends lost 3 bases and 3 bases, in that order; junction bases with no gene match: 11. This CDR3 is 18 amino acids long. The CDR3 DNA sequence: TGTGCCAGCAGTGACGCCGGGACAGGGGGCGAGAGGTACACTGAAGCTTTCTTT. As protein: CASSDAGTGGERYTEAFF.

The CDR3 here is CASSVLPGLASYNEQFF. DNA for the CDR3: TGTGCCAGCAGCGTACTACCGGGACTAGCCTCTTACAATGAGCAGTTCTTC. The chain is built from TRBV5-4 and TRBJ2-1; TRBD2 aligns across 9 bases. V was clipped by 4 bases and J by 4 bases; unmatched bases: 12. The CDR3 contains 17 residues. Germline loops: CDR1 SGHNT, CDR2 YYREEE (reference sequence).

The CDR3 DNA reads as TGTGCCAGCAGCTTAAGTCGAGACAATGAGCAGTTCTTC. It encodes CASSLSRDNEQFF. The chain uses TRBV7-2 and TRBJ2-1; D not certain. V lost 2 bases to trimming and J lost 5 bases, with 7 bases between them. CDR3 length: 13 residues. CDR1 and CDR2 (germline): SGHTA, FQGNSA.

This clone has just one count. The chain is built from TRBV6-1 and TRBJ2-7; no definite D call. Between the trimmed V and J ends, which lost 4 bases and 7 bases, there was a span of 32 bases. This CDR3 is 19 amino acids long. Germline assignment: CDR1 MNHNS and CDR2 SASEGT. Here the CDR3 reads CASSANRPESSTGRSEQYF. The CDR3 nucleotides are TGTGCCAGCAGTGCAAACCGACCCGAATCTTCAACGGGCCGGTCAGAGCAGTACTTC.

This chain links TRBV11-1 with TRBJ2-3, with 8 bases identical to TRBD2. Germline V lookup: CDR1 SGHAT, CDR2 FQDESV (reference sequence). J lost 5 bases, V lost 1 base, and 11 bases had no gene match. This CDR3 region has 17 residues. The CDR3 DNA reads as TGTGCCAGCAGCTTAGTCGTTACTAGCGGTATCTTAGATACGCAGTATTTT. Residues: CASSLVVTSGILDTQYF.

This clone was seen just once. CDR3 residues: CASSDTGGGQPQHF. The CDR3, as DNA: TGTGCCAGCAGTGATACGGGTGGGGGGCAGCCCCAGCATTTT. V gene TRBV6-1 combines with J gene TRBJ1-5, with D perhaps TRBD1 (5 bases). Per germline, CDR1 MNHNS and CDR2 SASEGT. The V gene lost 3 bases and the J gene lost 7 bases, with 13 bases spanning the gap. The CDR3 covers 14 residues.

This clone is a singleton in its sample. The chain recombines TRBV27 with TRBJ2-3; 7 nucleotides align to TRBD2. CDR3 length equals 18 residues. The junction had 15 bases not matched to a gene; V was cut back by 5 bases and J by 1 base. The germline CDR1 and CDR2 sequences are MNHEY and SMNVEV (reference sequence). The CDR3 sequence: CASSTTWGAGDGTDTQYF. CDR3 in DNA: TGTGCCAGCAGTACGACCTGGGGTGCGGGGGATGGCACAGATACGCAGTATTTT.

This sequence joins TRBV7-9 and TRBJ2-7; 7 positions match TRBD2. Trimming at V came to 1 base and at J to 3 bases, leaving 9 bases not matched to a gene. The CDR3 has 16 residues. Germline-derived CDR1 and CDR2 are SEHNR and FQNEAQ (reference sequence). The CDR3 loop is CASSLGGGGTGYEQYF. The DNA for the CDR3 is TGTGCCAGCAGCTTAGGGGGGGGAGGAACGGGCTACGAGCAGTACTTC.

This chain connects TRBV4-1 to TRBJ2-1, with TRBD1 as a possible D gene (5 bases). Germline V lookup: CDR1 MGHRA, CDR2 YSYEKL. Trimming removed 0 bases from V and 4 bases from J, with 16 bases in between. CDR3 size: 17 residues. Here the CDR3 reads CASSQDARAVGYNEQFF. CDR3 in DNA: TGCGCCAGCAGCCAAGATGCCAGGGCAGTTGGGTACAATGAGCAGTTCTTC.